The source of this TCR beta chain is a study of T cells in Graves' hyperthyroidism and ophthalmopathy. Study outcomes and limitations: Ophthalmopathy was identified by the model a median about 6.8 months ahead of onset. Stable hyperthyroidism and ophthalmopathy were separated using 13 V-J signatures.

What was amplified from RNA transcripts were TCR beta CDR3 regions. An initial round of RT-PCR targeting the TCR CDR3 relied on the HTBI primer set. TCRdb itself ran the multiplex PCR reads through MiXCR, one entry per CDR3 protein. The data contain some 340,000 distinct CDR3 sequences, approximately 14% of them seen just once; the ten biggest clones take up almost 35%. Patients showing uncontrolled infection, other autoimmune disease, pregnancy or lactation were ineligible. Worth noting for this clonotype: What it binds is not known.

Germline V gene sequence: CDR1 DFQATT, CDR2 SNEGSKA (reference sequence). V was pared by 3 bases and J by 5 bases, with 10 bases between. This CDR3 spans 12 amino acids. The chain carries TRBV20-1 and TRBJ1-2; D gene unclear. This clonotype was sampled from a woman aged 40 to 49 with Graves' ophthalmopathy. Material for sequencing was blood. The CDR3 sequence is CSASALPYGYTF. The CDR3 DNA follows: TGCAGTGCTAGCGCGCTCCCTTATGGCTACACCTTC.